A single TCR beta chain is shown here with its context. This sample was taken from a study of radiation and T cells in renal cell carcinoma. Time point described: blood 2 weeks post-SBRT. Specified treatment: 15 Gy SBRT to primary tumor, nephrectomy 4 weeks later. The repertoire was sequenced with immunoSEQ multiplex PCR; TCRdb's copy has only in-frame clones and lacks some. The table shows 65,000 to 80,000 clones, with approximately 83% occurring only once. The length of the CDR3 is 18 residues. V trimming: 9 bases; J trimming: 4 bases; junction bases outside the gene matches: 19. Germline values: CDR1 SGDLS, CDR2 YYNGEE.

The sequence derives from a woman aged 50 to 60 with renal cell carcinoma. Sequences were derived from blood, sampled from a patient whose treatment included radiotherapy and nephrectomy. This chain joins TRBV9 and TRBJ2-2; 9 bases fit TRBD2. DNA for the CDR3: TGTGCCACCATCCCAGTGGCTAGCGGGATGAAGGGCACCGGGGAGCTGTTTTTT. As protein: CATIPVASGMKGTGELFF.